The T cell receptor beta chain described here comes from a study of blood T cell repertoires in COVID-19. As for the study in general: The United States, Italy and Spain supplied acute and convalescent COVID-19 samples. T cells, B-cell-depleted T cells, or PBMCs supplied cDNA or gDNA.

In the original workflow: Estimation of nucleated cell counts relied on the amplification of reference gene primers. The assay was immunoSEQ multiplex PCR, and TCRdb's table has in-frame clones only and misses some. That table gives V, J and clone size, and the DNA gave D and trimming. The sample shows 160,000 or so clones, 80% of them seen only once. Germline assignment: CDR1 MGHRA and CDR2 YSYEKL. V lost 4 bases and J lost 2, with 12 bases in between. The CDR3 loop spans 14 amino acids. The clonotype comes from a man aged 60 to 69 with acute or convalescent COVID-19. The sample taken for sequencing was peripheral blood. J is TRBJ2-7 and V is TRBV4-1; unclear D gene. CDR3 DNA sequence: TGCGCCAGCAGCCTATACAGTGCCGCCTACGAGCAGTACTTC. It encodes CASSLYSAAYEQYF.